The T cell receptor (beta chain) described here comes from a study of beta chain features in type 1 diabetes. The wider study: Researchers looked at fewer than 120,000,000 sorted cells across all samples. Study-wide points: Type 1 diabetes patients showed fewer insertions and more deletions at VDJ junctions. Short templates might get an advantage during PCR, and this would be equal in patients and controls.

This clone was counted only a few times. The antigen is undetermined. Expressed TCRB transcripts got sequenced, as all isolated RNA was reverse transcribed. TCRdb's table, derived via immunoSEQ multiplex PCR, lists solely in-frame clones and lacks some. The table lists 200,000 to 250,000 clones, roughly a tenth of them singletons. The CDR3 sequence is 14 residues long. The germline CDR1 and CDR2 sequences are MNHNS and SASEGT. With 6 bases removed from V and 2 bases from J, the gap between germline ends came to 11 bases. The V and J genes are TRBV6-1 and TRBJ2-1, with D uncertain. The TCR sequence derives from a man aged 18 to 30 in good health. The sequenced sample consisted of central memory CD4+ T cells from blood. The CDR3 here is CASRGYVTYNEQFF. DNA of the CDR3: TGTGCCAGCAGGGGCTATGTGACCTACAATGAGCAGTTCTTC.